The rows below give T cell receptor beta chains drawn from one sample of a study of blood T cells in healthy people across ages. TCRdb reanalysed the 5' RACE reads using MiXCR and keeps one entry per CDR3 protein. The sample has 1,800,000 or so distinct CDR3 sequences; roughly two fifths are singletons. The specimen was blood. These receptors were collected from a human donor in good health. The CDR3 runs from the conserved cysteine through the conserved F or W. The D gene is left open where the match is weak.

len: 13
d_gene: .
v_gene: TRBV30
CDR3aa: CAWRPGPYNEQFF

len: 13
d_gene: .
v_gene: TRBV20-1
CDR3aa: CSARVGVRDTQYF

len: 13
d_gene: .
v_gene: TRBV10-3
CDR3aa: CAIGGGSNEKLFF

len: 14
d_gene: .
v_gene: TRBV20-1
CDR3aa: CSAREDDRNYGYTF

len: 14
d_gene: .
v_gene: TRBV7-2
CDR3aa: CASSLGEGFYGYTF

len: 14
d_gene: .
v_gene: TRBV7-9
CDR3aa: CASSLRSEGNEQFF

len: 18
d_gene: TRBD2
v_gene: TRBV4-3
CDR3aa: CASSQDAARGGVSDTQYF

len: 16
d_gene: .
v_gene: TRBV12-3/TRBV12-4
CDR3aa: CASSESGLTHTDTQYF

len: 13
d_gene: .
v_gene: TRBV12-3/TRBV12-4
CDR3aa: CASSREGSGEQYF

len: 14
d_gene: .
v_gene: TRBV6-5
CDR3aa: CASTFRSPTDTQYF

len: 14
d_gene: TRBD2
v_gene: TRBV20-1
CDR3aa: CSARGTSGVYEQYF

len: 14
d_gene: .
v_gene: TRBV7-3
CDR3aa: CASSLRAGPYEQYF

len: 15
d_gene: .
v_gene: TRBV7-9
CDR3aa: CASSSTARPNTEAFF

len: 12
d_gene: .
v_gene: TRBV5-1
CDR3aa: CASSARGSPLHF

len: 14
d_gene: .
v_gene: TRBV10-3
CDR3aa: CAIKLDRSTGELFF

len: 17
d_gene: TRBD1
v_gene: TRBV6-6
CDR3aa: CASSPPGQGTVNQPQHF

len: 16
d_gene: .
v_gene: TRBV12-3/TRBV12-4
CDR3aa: CASSYISRGGRYGYTF

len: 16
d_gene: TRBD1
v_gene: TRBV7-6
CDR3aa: CASSPGRDRYTGELFF

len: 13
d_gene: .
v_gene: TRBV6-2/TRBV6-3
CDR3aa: CASSSLRIYGYTF

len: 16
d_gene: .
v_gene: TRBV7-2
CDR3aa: CASSLVSGAPPLEAFF

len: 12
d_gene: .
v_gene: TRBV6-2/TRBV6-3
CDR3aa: CASSEAVHGYTF

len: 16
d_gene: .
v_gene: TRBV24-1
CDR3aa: CATSVAGVSSYNEQFF

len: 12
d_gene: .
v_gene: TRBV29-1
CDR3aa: CSVDFGGNEQYF

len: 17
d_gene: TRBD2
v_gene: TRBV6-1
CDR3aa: CASKGGGLAASTDTQYF

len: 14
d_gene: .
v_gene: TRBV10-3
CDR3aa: CAISGDSNGDEQYF

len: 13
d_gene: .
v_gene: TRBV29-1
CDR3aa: CSVDYKDNYGYTF

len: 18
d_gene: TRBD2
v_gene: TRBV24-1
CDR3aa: CATSDPNYLAGAAETQYF

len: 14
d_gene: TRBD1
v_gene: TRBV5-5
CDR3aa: CASSISGQGRGYTF

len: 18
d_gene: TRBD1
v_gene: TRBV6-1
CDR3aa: CAGRPYRGRSAGANVLTF

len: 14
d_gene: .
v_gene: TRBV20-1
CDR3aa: CSATPSLTYNEQFF

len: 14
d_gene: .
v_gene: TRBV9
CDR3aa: CASSEPNFYNEQFF

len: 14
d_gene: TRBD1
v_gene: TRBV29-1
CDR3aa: CGAGQGANTGELFF

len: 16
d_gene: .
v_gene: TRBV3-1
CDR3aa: CASSPKRRVGADTQYF

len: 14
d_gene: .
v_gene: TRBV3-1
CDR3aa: CASSQQGSADTQYF

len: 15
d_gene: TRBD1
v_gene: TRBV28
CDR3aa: CASRGTGSKGEKLFF

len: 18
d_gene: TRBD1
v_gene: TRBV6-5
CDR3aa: CASSYSWVDRAHQETQYF

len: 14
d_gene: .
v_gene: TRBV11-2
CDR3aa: CASTVGVLNTEAFF

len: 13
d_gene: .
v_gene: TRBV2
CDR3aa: CASSELRGGELFF